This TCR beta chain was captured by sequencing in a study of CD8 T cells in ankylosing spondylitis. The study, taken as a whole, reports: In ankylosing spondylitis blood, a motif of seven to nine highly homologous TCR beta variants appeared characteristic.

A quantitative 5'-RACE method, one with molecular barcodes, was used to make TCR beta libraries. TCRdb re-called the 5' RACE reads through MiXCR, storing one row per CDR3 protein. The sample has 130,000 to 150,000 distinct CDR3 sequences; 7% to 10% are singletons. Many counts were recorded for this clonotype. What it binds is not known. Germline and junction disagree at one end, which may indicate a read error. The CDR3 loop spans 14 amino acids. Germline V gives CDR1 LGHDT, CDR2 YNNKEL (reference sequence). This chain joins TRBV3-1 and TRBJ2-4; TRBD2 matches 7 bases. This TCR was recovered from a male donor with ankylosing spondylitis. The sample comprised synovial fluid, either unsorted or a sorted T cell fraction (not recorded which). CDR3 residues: CASSPGGAQNIQYF. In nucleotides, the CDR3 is TGTGCCAGCAGCCCGGGGGGAGCCCAAAACATTCAGTACTTC.